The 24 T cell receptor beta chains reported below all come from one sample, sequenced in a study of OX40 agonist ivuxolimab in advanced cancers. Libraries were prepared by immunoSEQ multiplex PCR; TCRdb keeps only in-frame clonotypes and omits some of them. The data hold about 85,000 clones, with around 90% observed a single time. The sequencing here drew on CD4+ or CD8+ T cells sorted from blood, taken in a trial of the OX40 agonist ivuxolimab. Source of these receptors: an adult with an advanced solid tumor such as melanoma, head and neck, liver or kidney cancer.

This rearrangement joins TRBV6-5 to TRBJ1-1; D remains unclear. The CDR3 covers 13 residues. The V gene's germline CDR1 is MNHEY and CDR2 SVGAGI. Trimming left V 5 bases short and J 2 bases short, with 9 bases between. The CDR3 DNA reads TGTGCCAGCAGTCTACGACTAAACACTGAAGCTTTCTTT. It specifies CASSLRLNTEAFF.

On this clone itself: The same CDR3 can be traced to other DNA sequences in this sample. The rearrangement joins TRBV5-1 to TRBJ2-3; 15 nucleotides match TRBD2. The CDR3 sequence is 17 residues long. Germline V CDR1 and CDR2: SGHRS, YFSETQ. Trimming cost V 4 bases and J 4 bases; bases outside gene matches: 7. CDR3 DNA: TGCGCCAGCAGCCCTGGACTAGCGGGGGGGATGGCAGATACGCAGTATTTT. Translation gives CASSPGLAGGMADTQYF.

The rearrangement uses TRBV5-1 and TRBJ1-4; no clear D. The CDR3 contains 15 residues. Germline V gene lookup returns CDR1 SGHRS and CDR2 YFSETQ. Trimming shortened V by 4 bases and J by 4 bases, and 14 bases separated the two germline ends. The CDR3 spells CASSPARVFNEKLFF. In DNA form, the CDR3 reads TGCGCCAGCAGCCCCGCAAGGGTCTTTAATGAAAAACTGTTTTTT.

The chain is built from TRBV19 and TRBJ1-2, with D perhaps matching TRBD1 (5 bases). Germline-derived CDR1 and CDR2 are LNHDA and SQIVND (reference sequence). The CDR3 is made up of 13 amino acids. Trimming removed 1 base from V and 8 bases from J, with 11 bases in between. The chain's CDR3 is CASSIGGEVGYTF. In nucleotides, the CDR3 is TGTGCCAGTAGTATAGGAGGGGAAGTGGGCTACACCTTC.

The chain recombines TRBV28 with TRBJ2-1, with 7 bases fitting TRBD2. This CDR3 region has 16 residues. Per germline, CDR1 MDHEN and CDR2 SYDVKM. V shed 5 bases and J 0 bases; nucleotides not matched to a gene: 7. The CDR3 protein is CASSTRGDFSYNEQFF. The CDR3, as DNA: TGTGCCAGCAGTACCCGGGGGGATTTCTCCTACAATGAGCAGTTCTTC.

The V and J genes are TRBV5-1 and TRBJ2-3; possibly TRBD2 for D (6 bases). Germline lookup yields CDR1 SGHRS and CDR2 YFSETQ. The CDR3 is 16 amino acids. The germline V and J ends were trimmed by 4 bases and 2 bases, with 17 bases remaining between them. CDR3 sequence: CASSRRQGGPTDTQYF. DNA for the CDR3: TGCGCCAGCAGCAGGCGCCAGGGAGGACCCACAGATACGCAGTATTTT. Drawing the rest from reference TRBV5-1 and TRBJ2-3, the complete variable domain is KAGVTQTPRYLIKTRGQQVTLSCSPISGHRSVSWYQQTPGQGLQFLFEYFSETQRNKGNFPGRFSGRQFSNSRSEMNVSTLELGDSALYLCASSRRQGGPTDTQYFGPGTRLTVL.

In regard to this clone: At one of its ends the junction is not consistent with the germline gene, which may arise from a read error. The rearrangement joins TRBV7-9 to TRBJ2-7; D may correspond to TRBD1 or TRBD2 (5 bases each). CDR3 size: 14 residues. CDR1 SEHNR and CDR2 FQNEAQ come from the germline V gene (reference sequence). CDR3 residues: CASSLAGTSHEQYF. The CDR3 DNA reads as TGTGCCAGCAGCTTAGCCGGGACCTCCCACGAGCAGTACTTC.

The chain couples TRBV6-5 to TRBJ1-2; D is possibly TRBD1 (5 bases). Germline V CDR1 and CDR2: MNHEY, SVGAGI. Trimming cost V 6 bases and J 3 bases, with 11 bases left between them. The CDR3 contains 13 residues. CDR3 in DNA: TGTGCCAGCAGATCCGGGGCTTACTATGGCTACACCTTC. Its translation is CASRSGAYYGYTF.

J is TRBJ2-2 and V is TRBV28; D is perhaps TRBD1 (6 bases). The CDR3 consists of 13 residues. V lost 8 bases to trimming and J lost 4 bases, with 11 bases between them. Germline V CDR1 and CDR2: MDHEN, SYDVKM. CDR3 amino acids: CASRTDSTGELFF. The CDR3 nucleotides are TGTGCCAGCCGGACAGATAGCACCGGGGAGCTGTTTTTT.

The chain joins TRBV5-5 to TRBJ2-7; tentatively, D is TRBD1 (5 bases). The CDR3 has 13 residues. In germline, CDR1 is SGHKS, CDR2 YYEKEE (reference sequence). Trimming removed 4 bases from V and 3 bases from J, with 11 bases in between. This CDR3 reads CASSQVDSYEQYF. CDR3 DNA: TGTGCCAGCAGCCAAGTTGACAGCTACGAGCAGTACTTC.

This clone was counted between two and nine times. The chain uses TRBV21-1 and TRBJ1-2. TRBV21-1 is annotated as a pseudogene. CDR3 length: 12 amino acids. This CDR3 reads CASSNQTGGYTF. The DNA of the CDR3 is TGTGCCAGCAGCAATCAAACGGGCGGCTACACCTTC.

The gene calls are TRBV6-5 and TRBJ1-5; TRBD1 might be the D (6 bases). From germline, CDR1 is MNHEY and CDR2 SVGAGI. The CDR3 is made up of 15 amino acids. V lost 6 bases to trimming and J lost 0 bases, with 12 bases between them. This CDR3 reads CASRPGHNSNQPQHF. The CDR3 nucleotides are TGTGCCAGCAGACCGGGACACAATAGCAATCAGCCCCAGCATTTT.

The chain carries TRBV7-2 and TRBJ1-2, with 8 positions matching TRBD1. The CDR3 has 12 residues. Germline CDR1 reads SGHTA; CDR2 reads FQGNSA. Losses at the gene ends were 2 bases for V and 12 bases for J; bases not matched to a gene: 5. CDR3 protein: CASSLQGARNTF. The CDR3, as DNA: TGTGCCAGCAGCTTACAGGGGGCGCGGAACACCTTC.

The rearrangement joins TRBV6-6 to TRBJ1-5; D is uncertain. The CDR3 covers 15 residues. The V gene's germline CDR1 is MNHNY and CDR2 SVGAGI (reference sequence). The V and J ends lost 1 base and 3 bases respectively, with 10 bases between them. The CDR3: CASSYWGVPNQPQHF. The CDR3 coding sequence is TGTGCCAGCAGTTACTGGGGAGTCCCCAATCAGCCCCAGCATTTT.

CDR3 protein: CASSLMWTVPRANEKLFF. The CDR3 DNA sequence: TGTGCCAGCAGTTTGATGTGGACAGTACCAAGGGCTAATGAAAAACTGTTTTTT. The rearrangement links TRBV28 to TRBJ1-4; TRBD1 might be the D (6 bases). The CDR3 extends over 18 amino acids. Trimming took off 3 bases at V and 3 bases at J, with 20 bases between the two ends. CDR1 MDHEN and CDR2 SYDVKM come from the germline V gene.

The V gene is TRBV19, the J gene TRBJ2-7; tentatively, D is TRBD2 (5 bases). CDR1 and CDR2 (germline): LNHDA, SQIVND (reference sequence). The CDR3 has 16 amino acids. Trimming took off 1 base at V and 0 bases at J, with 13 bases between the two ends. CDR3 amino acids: CASSIGSGGGSYEQYF. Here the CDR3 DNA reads TGTGCCAGTAGTATAGGCTCAGGAGGAGGCTCCTACGAGCAGTACTTC.

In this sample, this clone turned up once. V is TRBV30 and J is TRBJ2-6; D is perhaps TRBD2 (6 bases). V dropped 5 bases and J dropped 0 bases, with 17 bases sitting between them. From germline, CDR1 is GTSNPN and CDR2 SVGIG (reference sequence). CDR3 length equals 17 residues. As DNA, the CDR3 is TGTGCCTGGGGCTCCGGGACTCTCTTCTCTGGGGCCAACGTCCTGACTTTC. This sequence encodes CAWGSGTLFSGANVLTF.

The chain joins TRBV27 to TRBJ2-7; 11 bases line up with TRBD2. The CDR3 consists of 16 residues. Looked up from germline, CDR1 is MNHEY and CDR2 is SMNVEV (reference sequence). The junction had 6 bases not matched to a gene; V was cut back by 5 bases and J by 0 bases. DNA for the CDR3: TGTGCCAGCAGTGTAACCGGGACTAGCGGCTCCTACGAGCAGTACGTC. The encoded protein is CASSVTGTSGSYEQYV.

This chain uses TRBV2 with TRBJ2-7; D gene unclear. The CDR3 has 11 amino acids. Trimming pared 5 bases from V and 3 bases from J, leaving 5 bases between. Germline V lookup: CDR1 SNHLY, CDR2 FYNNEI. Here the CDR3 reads CASSPNYEQYF. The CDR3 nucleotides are TGTGCCAGCAGTCCAAACTACGAGCAGTACTTC.

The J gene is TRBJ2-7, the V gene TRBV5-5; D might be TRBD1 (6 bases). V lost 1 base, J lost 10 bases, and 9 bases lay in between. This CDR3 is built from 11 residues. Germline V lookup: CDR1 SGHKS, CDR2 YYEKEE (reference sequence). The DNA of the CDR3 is TGTGCCAGCAGCTTGACAGGGTTTCAGTACTTC. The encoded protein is CASSLTGFQYF.

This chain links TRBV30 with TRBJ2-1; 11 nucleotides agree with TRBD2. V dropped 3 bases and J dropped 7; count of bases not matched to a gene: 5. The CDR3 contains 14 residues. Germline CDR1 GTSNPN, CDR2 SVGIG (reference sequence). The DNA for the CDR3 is TGTGCCTGGAGGGGACTAGCGGCAACAAATGAGCAGTTCTTC. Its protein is CAWRGLAATNEQFF.

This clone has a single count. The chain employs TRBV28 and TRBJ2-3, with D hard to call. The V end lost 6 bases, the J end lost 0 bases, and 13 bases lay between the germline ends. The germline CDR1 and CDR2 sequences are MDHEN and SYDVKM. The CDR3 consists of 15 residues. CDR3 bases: TGTGCCAGCAGCCTAAACAGCATTAGCACAGATACGCAGTATTTT. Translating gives CASSLNSISTDTQYF.

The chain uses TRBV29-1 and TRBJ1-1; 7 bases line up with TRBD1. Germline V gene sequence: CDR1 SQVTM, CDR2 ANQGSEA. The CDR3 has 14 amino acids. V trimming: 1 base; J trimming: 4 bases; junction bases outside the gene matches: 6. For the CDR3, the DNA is TGCAGCGTTGAAGTGGAGACAGGGCCCACTGAAGCTTTCTTT. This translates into CSVEVETGPTEAFF.

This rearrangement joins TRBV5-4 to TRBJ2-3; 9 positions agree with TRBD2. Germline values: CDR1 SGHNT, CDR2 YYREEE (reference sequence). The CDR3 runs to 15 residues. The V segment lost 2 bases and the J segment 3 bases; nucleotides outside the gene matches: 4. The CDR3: CASSFSGRMTDTQYF. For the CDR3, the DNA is TGTGCCAGCAGCTTTAGCGGGAGAATGACAGATACGCAGTATTTT.